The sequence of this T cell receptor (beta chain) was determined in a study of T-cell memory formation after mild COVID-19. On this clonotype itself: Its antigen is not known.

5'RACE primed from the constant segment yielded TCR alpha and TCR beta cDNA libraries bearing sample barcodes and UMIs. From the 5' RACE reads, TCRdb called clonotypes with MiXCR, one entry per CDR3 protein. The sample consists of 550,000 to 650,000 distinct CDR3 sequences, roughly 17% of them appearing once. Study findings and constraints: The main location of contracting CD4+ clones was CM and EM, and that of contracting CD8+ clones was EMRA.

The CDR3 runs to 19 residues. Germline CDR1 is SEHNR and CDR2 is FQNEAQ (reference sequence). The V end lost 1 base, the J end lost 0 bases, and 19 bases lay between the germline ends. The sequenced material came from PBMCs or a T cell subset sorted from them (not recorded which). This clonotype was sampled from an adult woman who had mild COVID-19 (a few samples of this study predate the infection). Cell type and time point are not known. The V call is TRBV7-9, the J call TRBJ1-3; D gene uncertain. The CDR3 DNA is TGTGCCAGCAGCTTAGTAGCCTCAAAAGTGGGATTCTCTGGAAACACCATATATTTT. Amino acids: CASSLVASKVGFSGNTIYF.